These T cell receptor beta chains were read from a single sample in a study of blood T cell repertoires in COVID-19. Measured with immunoSEQ multiplex PCR; TCRdb has only the in-frame clones, and not every one. The data hold more than 350,000 clones, with approximately 91% observed a single time. Source material: PBMCs or T cells enriched from blood (not recorded which). These receptors all come from a woman aged 18-29 years who had been exposed to COVID-19. Both conserved end residues are part of each CDR3. The order of the fields is V gene, D gene, CDR3 protein. A D gene is named only where the DNA matches it firmly.

v_call: TRBV7-8
d_call: -
cdr3_aa: CASRKDRYTEAFF

v_call: TRBV25-1
d_call: -
cdr3_aa: CASSLTYEQYF

v_call: TRBV2
d_call: -
cdr3_aa: CASSERRAAYEQYF

v_call: TRBV12-3/TRBV12-4
d_call: -
cdr3_aa: CASSLQGYTEAFF

v_call: TRBV6-5
d_call: -
cdr3_aa: CASSPQFGNTIYF

v_call: TRBV10-2
d_call: -
cdr3_aa: CASSETPGLQETQYF

v_call: TRBV10-3
d_call: TRBD1
cdr3_aa: CAINGQGRYTEAFF

v_call: TRBV2
d_call: -
cdr3_aa: CASSDPGRYTEAFF

v_call: TRBV7-3
d_call: TRBD1
cdr3_aa: CASSSRTGAGANVLTF

v_call: TRBV28
d_call: -
cdr3_aa: CASSWPTNEKLFF

v_call: TRBV3-1/TRBV3-2
d_call: TRBD2
cdr3_aa: CASTSGLAGGIGTDTQYF

v_call: TRBV6-5
d_call: TRBD2
cdr3_aa: CASSQRGDSYNEQFF

v_call: TRBV15
d_call: TRBD1
cdr3_aa: CATSIRDRSEKLFF

v_call: TRBV5-1
d_call: TRBD1
cdr3_aa: CASSLVEGRRDRNYGYTF

v_call: TRBV18
d_call: TRBD1
cdr3_aa: CASSPTAPGQANQPQHF

v_call: TRBV19
d_call: -
cdr3_aa: CASSIGQQSYEQYF

v_call: TRBV4-2
d_call: -
cdr3_aa: CASSQVLAQVEDSPLHF

v_call: TRBV9
d_call: TRBD1
cdr3_aa: CASSVSGGVGYEQYF

v_call: TRBV12-3/TRBV12-4
d_call: -
cdr3_aa: CASSLEETQYF

v_call: TRBV3-1/TRBV3-2
d_call: TRBD2
cdr3_aa: CASSPSGTSPQETQYF

v_call: TRBV18
d_call: TRBD2
cdr3_aa: CASSPRLAGGTYNEQFF

v_call: TRBV4-1
d_call: TRBD1
cdr3_aa: CASSQEDRGYSYEQYF

v_call: TRBV19
d_call: -
cdr3_aa: CASSGQGGSYEQYF

v_call: TRBV24-1
d_call: TRBD1
cdr3_aa: CATSRTGGSEAFF

v_call: TRBV5-1
d_call: -
cdr3_aa: CASSGGDSGNTIYF

v_call: TRBV5-1
d_call: TRBD2
cdr3_aa: CASSSGTSGDFNEQFF

v_call: TRBV9
d_call: -
cdr3_aa: CASSVLGEANEKLFF